These T cell receptor beta chains were read from a single sample in a study of blood T cell repertoires in COVID-19. TCRdb keeps only in-frame clones here, not all; method: immunoSEQ multiplex PCR. The table has about 46,000 clones, around 82% seen once; the top ten hold 5.5% to 6.5%. Sequenced input: peripheral blood. These receptors all come from a woman aged 80 or older with acute or convalescent COVID-19. Each CDR3 is given with its conserved first and last residue. D genes are given only for firm matches. Only some rows state a clone size, as once, few, many or a class for expanded clones.

cdr3_nt,cdr3_aa,j_call,d_call,v_call,clone_size
TGTGCCAGCTCACCCGGGGGGCCCTCCTACGAGCAGTACTTC,CASSPGGPSYEQYF,TRBJ2-7,.,TRBV18,.
TGTGCCAGTAGTAGCCTGGGACTCCCAAACGGCTACACCTTC,CASSSLGLPNGYTF,TRBJ1-2,.,TRBV19,.
TGCGCCAGCAGGTCACAGGGTGATTCACCCCTCCACTTT,CASRSQGDSPLHF,TRBJ1-6,.,TRBV5-1,.
TGTGCCAGTAGTCGGGGTAGACTAGCGGGGGGGTCAGGTGTCAATGAGCAGTTCTTC,CASSRGRLAGGSGVNEQFF,TRBJ2-1,TRBD2,TRBV19,.
TGCAGCGTTGAAATATCCCTTGGCTACACCTTC,CSVEISLGYTF,TRBJ1-2,.,TRBV29-1,.
TGTGCCAGCTCCCCCGTGGGGCTTTATTCCTACGAGCAGTACTTC,CASSPVGLYSYEQYF,TRBJ2-7,.,TRBV18,.
TGTGCCTGGAAGGGACAGGGGGACTACGAGCAGTACTTC,CAWKGQGDYEQYF,TRBJ2-7,TRBD1,TRBV30,.
TGTGCCAGCAGCTTCGGGCTAGCGGGGGGGAATGAGCAGTTCTTC,CASSFGLAGGNEQFF,TRBJ2-1,TRBD2,TRBV9,.
TGTGCCAGCAATGGGGCCAGATATCAGCCCCAGCATTTT,CASNGARYQPQHF,TRBJ1-5,.,TRBV12-3/TRBV12-4,.
TGTGCCACCAGCAGAGAACGATACGGACAGGGGGCGCGAACCGGGGAGCTGTTTTTT,CATSRERYGQGARTGELFF,TRBJ2-2,TRBD1,TRBV15,.
TGTGCCAGCAGCGTAGGAGGGACAGGGAGGAGGGCTGGCTACACCTTC,CASSVGGTGRRAGYTF,TRBJ1-2,TRBD1,TRBV9,.
TGTGCCAGCAGCACCGGGACAGGGAGGAATGAGCAGTTCTTC,CASSTGTGRNEQFF,TRBJ2-1,TRBD1,TRBV9,.
TGCGCCAGCAGCTTGCCGGGACAAGAAAACACTGAAGCTTTCTTT,CASSLPGQENTEAFF,TRBJ1-1,.,TRBV5-1,few
TGTGCCAGTAGTATTGGGCGGGACGACGGGGGTCAGCCCCAGCATTTT,CASSIGRDDGGQPQHF,TRBJ1-5,.,TRBV19,.
TGTGCCAGCAGTTACTCAACTCGCGGGTCCTACAATGAGCAGTTCTTC,CASSYSTRGSYNEQFF,TRBJ2-1,.,TRBV6-5,once
TGCGCCAGCAGCCAAGGGCCAGGGCTCGGCACAGATACGCAGTATTTT,CASSQGPGLGTDTQYF,TRBJ2-3,.,TRBV4-1,once
TGTGCCAGTAAGAATGGGGGGGCCGGGGAGCTGTTTTTT,CASKNGGAGELFF,TRBJ2-2,TRBD2,TRBV19,few
TGTGCCAGCGGGACTAGCGGGGGGCGCTACAATGAGCAGTTCTTC,CASGTSGGRYNEQFF,TRBJ2-1,TRBD2,TRBV27,.
TGTGCCAGCAGCTTACGGGGGAGCTCCTACAATGAGCAGTTCTTC,CASSLRGSSYNEQFF,TRBJ2-1,.,TRBV7-9,.
TGTGCCAGCAGTTTGTTCAGCGAACAATCCGAGGTCTTC,CASSLFSEQSEVF,TRBJ2-1,.,TRBV12-3/TRBV12-4,.
TGTGCCAGCAGCGTAGATGCAGGGATGTGGAATGAGCAGTTCTTC,CASSVDAGMWNEQFF,TRBJ2-1,.,TRBV9,.
TGTGCCAGCAGCGACAGGGGATTCTACGAGCAGTACTTC,CASSDRGFYEQYF,TRBJ2-7,TRBD1,TRBV6-5,once
TGTGCCTGGAGTGTACAAGGGGTCCTAAGCTACCTTGGCTACACCTTC,CAWSVQGVLSYLGYTF,TRBJ1-2,.,TRBV30,.
TGTGCCAGCAGTGTGACAGGGGGACAGCCCCAGCATTTT,CASSVTGGQPQHF,TRBJ1-5,TRBD1,TRBV2,.
TGTGCCAGCTCGGGACAGGGGGCCACCTCTGGAAACACCATATATTTT,CASSGQGATSGNTIYF,TRBJ1-3,TRBD1,TRBV18,.
TGTGCCAGCAGCAAGGGGGACAGCTATAGCAATCAGCCCCAGCATTTT,CASSKGDSYSNQPQHF,TRBJ1-5,.,TRBV21-1,.
TGTGCCAGCAGTGACACAGGGGGGGGGAATCAGCCCCAGCATTTT,CASSDTGGGNQPQHF,TRBJ1-5,TRBD1,TRBV6-6,few
TGCACCAAACGCGGGCGTGGACCAGGAGGAGAAAAACTGTTTTTT,CTKRGRGPGGEKLFF,TRBJ1-4,.,TRBV29-1,.
TGTGCCAGCAGCCCGGACAGTAACTATGGCTACACCTTC,CASSPDSNYGYTF,TRBJ1-2,.,TRBV12-3/TRBV12-4,.
TGCGCCAGCAGCTTGCCAGGGGGGCGATATGGCTACACCTTC,CASSLPGGRYGYTF,TRBJ1-2,TRBD1,TRBV5-1,once
TGTGCCAGCAGTGAAGCAGGCCTAGCGGGGGGTGAGCAGTTCTTC,CASSEAGLAGGEQFF,TRBJ2-1,TRBD2,TRBV6-1,.
TGTGCCAGCAGACACGACTCTTATGGCTACACCTTC,CASRHDSYGYTF,TRBJ1-2,.,TRBV6-5,.
TGCGCCAGCAGCTTGGCTTTGACAGGTGGTCCTTCACCCCTCCACTTT,CASSLALTGGPSPLHF,TRBJ1-6,.,TRBV5-1,.
TGTGCCAGCAGTGAATCTTCCGGGACAGGGGCTTCGGGGGAGCTGTTTTTT,CASSESSGTGASGELFF,TRBJ2-2,TRBD1,TRBV25-1,.
TGCAGTGCTAGTAACAGGGAACGTAGCACCGGGGAGCTGTTTTTT,CSASNRERSTGELFF,TRBJ2-2,.,TRBV20-1,once
TGTGCCAGCAGCTCGACAGGGGCCACTGAAGCTTTCTTT,CASSSTGATEAFF,TRBJ1-1,TRBD1,TRBV11-2,.
TGTGCCAGCTCACCCGGGACTTTCAACACCGGGGAGCTGTTTTTT,CASSPGTFNTGELFF,TRBJ2-2,.,TRBV18,.
TGCGCCAGCAGCCAAGAAGAGGAGGGGCGGTCCCATGGCTACACCTTC,CASSQEEEGRSHGYTF,TRBJ1-2,.,TRBV4-1,.
TGTGCCAGCAGCACTAGACTGGCGGGTGCTGAAGCTTTCTTT,CASSTRLAGAEAFF,TRBJ1-1,.,TRBV2,.
TGTGCCAGCAGATCGAACCCGAGTGATACTGAAGCTTTCTTT,CASRSNPSDTEAFF,TRBJ1-1,.,TRBV5-4,few
TGTGCCAGCAGCTTCTCTCCGGGACAAAGAGAGCAGTACTTC,CASSFSPGQREQYF,TRBJ2-7,.,TRBV7-9,.
TGTGCCAGCTCACCACCGGGGGCTACATACGAGCAGTACTTC,CASSPPGATYEQYF,TRBJ2-7,.,TRBV18,.
TGTGCCAGCAGCACTGAGAGGTTAGCTAACTATGGCTACACCTTC,CASSTERLANYGYTF,TRBJ1-2,.,TRBV4-2,.
TGTGCCAGCAGCCGAGGGACAGGGGGAACGAACACCGGGGAGCTGTTTTTT,CASSRGTGGTNTGELFF,TRBJ2-2,TRBD1,TRBV6-6,.
TGTGCCAGCAGTGAAAGCGCGTTTAGCTCCTACAATGAGCAGTTCTTC,CASSESAFSSYNEQFF,TRBJ2-1,.,TRBV6-1,few
TGTGCCAGCAGACAGGGGGGGGCCGGGGCTGAAAAACTGTTTTTT,CASRQGGAGAEKLFF,TRBJ1-4,TRBD1,TRBV13,.